This T cell receptor beta chain was documented in a study of shared clonotypes between healthy human individuals. Study-wide context: Each donor contributed plates that comprised three CD4 naive, three CD4 memory, two CD8 naive and one CD8 memory. Study outcomes and limitations: Naive subsets typically showed greater estimated richness than memory subsets. Although depth was large, rarefaction showed that sequencing of the sorted subsets was incomplete.

The donors, healthy adults who were HIV-negative, had experienced no recent acute infections or vaccinations. TCRdb keeps only in-frame clones here, not all; method: immunoSEQ multiplex PCR. The table includes 2 million or so clones, 85% to 95% detected once. Trimming removed 4 bases at V and 2 bases at J, with 16 bases between. This CDR3 has 16 amino acids. Germline V gene lookup returns CDR1 SGHNT and CDR2 YYREEE (reference sequence). Only one count was recorded for this clone. Its antigen is currently unknown. The V gene is TRBV5-4, the J gene TRBJ1-3; no definite D call. This clonotype was sampled from a young man in good health. Source material: naive CD4+ T cells sorted from blood. Subset noted: CD45RA+ positively selected. The CDR3 nucleotides read TGTGCCAGCAGCCTCGGCCCGGTGGGCGCTGGAAACACCATATATTTT. Its translation is CASSLGPVGAGNTIYF.